Listed below are T cell receptor beta chains from one sample, sequenced in a study of T cell changes during pregnancy in multiple sclerosis. Clones were sequenced by immunoSEQ multiplex PCR, and TCRdb holds only the in-frame ones, with some missing. Of almost 55,000 clones in the sample, roughly 90% were seen once. The sample here was CD8+ T cells from peripheral blood mononuclear cells, taken before pregnancy. The receptors derive from a female donor with multiple sclerosis, enrolled in a pregnancy study. CDR3s include the opening cysteine and the closing phenylalanine or tryptophan. The D gene is left open where the match is weak. Some rows mark clone size as missing; the rest say once, few, many or name a class of expanded clone.

size | J | D | V | CDR3 | DNA
once | TRBJ1-4 | TRBD1 | TRBV5-1 | CASSLTGAEEKLFF | TGCGCCAGCAGCTTGACAGGGGCGGAAGAAAAACTGTTTTTT
- | TRBJ1-4 | TRBD1 | TRBV5-1 | CASSFTGAGEKLFF | TGCGCCAGCAGCTTTACAGGGGCGGGTGAAAAACTGTTTTTT
- | TRBJ1-5 | TRBD1 | TRBV7-8 | CASSLGGRGPTQPQHF | TGTGCCAGCAGCTTGGGCGGCAGGGGGCCCACTCAGCCCCAGCATTTT
- | TRBJ2-1 | TRBD2 | TRBV19 | CASSLTSGGNNEQFF | TGTGCCAGTAGTCTCACTAGCGGGGGGAACAATGAGCAGTTCTTC
once | TRBJ1-1 | - | TRBV7-2 | CASSPTGNTEAFF | TGTGCCAGCAGTCCGACAGGGAACACTGAAGCTTTCTTT
- | TRBJ2-3 | - | TRBV25-1 | CASSVGSGYTDTQYF | TGTGCCAGCAGTGTAGGAAGCGGTTACACAGATACGCAGTATTTT
- | TRBJ2-7 | TRBD1 | TRBV5-1 | CASSLGTGGREQYF | TGCGCCAGCAGCCTCGGGACAGGGGGTCGGGAGCAGTACTTC
- | TRBJ1-6 | - | TRBV7-6 | CASSRGEGELSSPLHF | TGTGCCAGCAGCCGAGGGGAGGGGGAATTAAGTTCACCCCTCCACTTT
many | TRBJ1-6 | TRBD1 | TRBV4-2 | CASSQDPGTGNSPLHF | TGTGCCAGCAGCCAAGATCCCGGGACAGGGAATTCACCCCTCCACTTT
- | TRBJ1-1 | TRBD1 | TRBV11-2 | CASSPTPGQGSTEAFF | TGTGCCAGCAGCCCAACCCCGGGACAGGGGAGCACTGAAGCTTTCTTT
- | TRBJ2-5 | - | TRBV11-2 | CASSPARSDKETQYF | TGTGCCAGCAGCCCTGCCCGGAGTGATAAAGAGACCCAGTACTTC
- | TRBJ2-5 | - | TRBV10-3 | CAISERIQGNQETQYF | TGTGCCATCAGTGAACGGATTCAGGGAAACCAAGAGACCCAGTACTTC
few | TRBJ1-1 | TRBD1 | TRBV2 | CASEEGATEAFF | TGTGCCAGCGAAGAGGGGGCCACTGAAGCTTTCTTT
- | TRBJ2-7 | - | TRBV5-4 | CASSLEEGNEQYF | TGTGCCAGCAGCCTCGAAGAGGGTAACGAGCAGTACTTC
- | TRBJ2-7 | - | TRBV11-2 | CASSYGGPSSYEQYF | TGTGCCAGCAGCTACGGGGGACCCAGCTCCTACGAGCAGTACTTC
- | TRBJ2-7 | TRBD2 | TRBV29-1 | CSAGGGYEQYF | TGCAGCGCCGGGGGGGGTTACGAGCAGTACTTC
- | TRBJ2-7 | TRBD1 | TRBV19 | CASSITQGWYEQYF | TGTGCCAGTAGTATAACACAGGGGTGGTACGAGCAGTACTTC
- | TRBJ1-1 | - | TRBV6-5 | CASSYFAGQNTEAFF | TGTGCCAGCAGTTACTTCGCAGGGCAGAACACTGAAGCTTTCTTT
- | TRBJ1-2 | TRBD1 | TRBV2 | CASSVQGGEGYTF | TGTGCCAGCAGCGTACAGGGGGGGGAGGGCTACACCTTC
- | TRBJ1-5 | TRBD1 | TRBV7-9 | CASSSGQESNQPQHF | TGTGCCAGCAGCTCGGGACAGGAAAGCAATCAGCCCCAGCATTTT
- | TRBJ1-4 | - | TRBV19 | CASSIEVRKDSEKLFF | TGTGCCAGTAGTATTGAGGTACGGAAGGACAGTGAAAAACTGTTTTTT
few | TRBJ1-3 | - | TRBV25-1 | CASSQGHEDSGNTIYF | TGTGCCAGCAGTCAGGGGCACGAAGACTCTGGAAACACCATATATTTT
- | TRBJ2-3 | - | TRBV7-9 | CASSSFTDTQYF | TGTGCCAGCAGCTCCTTCACAGATACGCAGTATTTT
- | TRBJ1-3 | - | TRBV9 | CASSVGLSKDPRALSGNTIYF | TGTGCCAGCAGCGTAGGACTATCAAAAGACCCAAGGGCTCTCTCTGGAAACACCATATATTTT
once | TRBJ2-7 | TRBD2 | TRBV2 | CASSALAGGEHAYEQYF | TGTGCCAGCAGTGCACTAGCGGGGGGCGAACACGCCTACGAGCAGTACTTC
- | TRBJ1-5 | TRBD1 | TRBV27 | CASSGQGNQPQHF | TGTGCCAGCAGTGGACAGGGGAATCAGCCCCAGCATTTT
- | TRBJ1-4 | - | TRBV7-9 | CASSASLSGNEKLFF | TGTGCCAGCAGCGCCTCCCTCTCGGGTAATGAAAAACTGTTTTTT
once | TRBJ2-3 | - | TRBV15 | CATSPGRTDTQYF | TGTGCCACCAGCCCGGGTCGAACGGATACGCAGTATTTT
- | TRBJ1-2 | - | TRBV30 | CASSSISGPGVGYTF | TGTGCCTCGTCCAGTATCAGCGGACCGGGGGTCGGCTACACCTTC
once | TRBJ1-2 | TRBD1 | TRBV25-1 | CASSQGGGDYTF | TGTGCCAGCAGTCAGGGGGGCGGAGACTACACCTTC
- | TRBJ2-2 | - | TRBV10-3 | CAISGFVGRPQATGELFF | TGTGCCATCAGTGGCTTCGTTGGGAGACCACAAGCCACCGGGGAGCTGTTTTTT
- | TRBJ1-1 | - | TRBV4-1 | CASSQATRVTEAFF | TGCGCCAGCAGCCAAGCCACCCGGGTCACGGAAGCTTTCTTT
- | TRBJ2-5 | TRBD1 | TRBV18 | CASSPTTGGKETQYF | TGTGCCAGCTCACCAACAACAGGGGGCAAAGAGACCCAGTACTTC
- | TRBJ1-2 | - | TRBV2 | CASSAGVSNYGYTF | TGTGCCAGCAGCGCAGGGGTCTCAAACTATGGCTACACCTTC
- | TRBJ2-1 | TRBD1 | TRBV9 | CASSYRDRVQDEQFF | TGTGCCAGCAGCTACCGGGACAGGGTCCAAGATGAGCAGTTCTTC
- | TRBJ1-1 | - | TRBV7-6 | CASSPDSTEAFF | TGTGCCAGCAGCCCGGACAGCACTGAAGCTTTCTTT
once | TRBJ2-3 | - | TRBV7-9 | CASSSAFGATDTQYF | TGTGCCAGCAGCTCGGCTTTTGGGGCCACAGATACGCAGTATTTT
- | TRBJ2-7 | TRBD2 | TRBV9 | CASSPGLASYEQYF | TGTGCCAGCAGCCCAGGACTAGCGAGCTACGAGCAGTACTTC
- | TRBJ2-1 | - | TRBV9 | CASSVVGGADEQFF | TGTGCCAGCAGCGTAGTTGGGGGGGCCGATGAGCAGTTCTTC
- | TRBJ1-1 | - | TRBV11-3 | CASSFGETEAFF | TGTGCCAGCAGCTTCGGGGAAACTGAAGCTTTCTTT
- | TRBJ1-1 | TRBD1 | TRBV2 | CASSSDRATGNTEAFF | TGTGCCAGCAGTTCGGACAGGGCCACTGGGAACACTGAAGCTTTCTTT
- | TRBJ2-7 | - | TRBV9 | CASSPPHSYEQYF | TGTGCCAGCAGCCCCCCCCACTCCTACGAGCAGTACTTC
- | TRBJ2-7 | TRBD2 | TRBV4-3 | CASSQTRAGGYEQYF | TGCGCCAGCAGCCAAACCCGAGCGGGGGGCTACGAGCAGTACTTC
- | TRBJ2-7 | - | TRBV11-2 | CASSRLRGFSSYEQYF | TGTGCCAGCAGCAGACTCAGGGGCTTTAGCTCCTACGAGCAGTACTTC
- | TRBJ2-1 | TRBD2 | TRBV9 | CASSSTGTSITEQFF | TGTGCCAGCAGCTCTACCGGGACTAGCATCACTGAGCAGTTCTTC
- | TRBJ2-7 | - | TRBV11-2 | CASSLDLYEQYF | TGTGCCAGCAGCTTAGATCTCTACGAGCAGTACTTC
- | TRBJ2-1 | TRBD2 | TRBV9 | CASSVGSSGGGYEQFF | TGTGCCAGCAGCGTAGGGTCTAGCGGGGGGGGGTATGAGCAGTTCTTC
- | TRBJ1-6 | - | TRBV12-2 | CASRLFPEETGGDFGSPLHF | TGTGCAAGTCGCTTATTCCCCGAAGAGACAGGGGGGGACTTTGGATCACCCCTCCACTTT
- | TRBJ2-7 | - | TRBV4-3 | CASSQDAGSSYEQYF | TGCGCCAGCAGCCAAGATGCAGGATCGTCCTACGAGCAGTACTTC
- | TRBJ2-5 | TRBD2 | TRBV9 | CASSVESSGGAGQYF | TGTGCCAGCAGCGTAGAATCTAGCGGGGGGGCTGGCCAGTACTTC
- | TRBJ2-1 | TRBD2 | TRBV5-6 | CASSSFSGGGYNEQFF | TGTGCCAGCAGCTCCTTTAGCGGGGGGGGTTACAATGAGCAGTTCTTC
- | TRBJ2-1 | TRBD2 | TRBV7-9 | CASSRTSGSYNEQFF | TGTGCCAGCAGCCGCACTAGCGGGTCCTACAATGAGCAGTTCTTC
- | TRBJ1-2 | - | TRBV9 | CASSVSSLSYGYTF | TGTGCCAGCAGCGTATCCTCCTTGAGCTATGGCTACACCTTC
- | TRBJ2-2 | - | TRBV7-3 | CASSLVGGGGELFF | TGTGCCAGCAGCTTAGTTGGGGGAGGCGGGGAGCTGTTTTTT
- | TRBJ2-2 | - | TRBV11-1 | CASSLDFLELFF | TGTGCCAGCAGCTTAGACTTTCTGGAGCTGTTTTTT